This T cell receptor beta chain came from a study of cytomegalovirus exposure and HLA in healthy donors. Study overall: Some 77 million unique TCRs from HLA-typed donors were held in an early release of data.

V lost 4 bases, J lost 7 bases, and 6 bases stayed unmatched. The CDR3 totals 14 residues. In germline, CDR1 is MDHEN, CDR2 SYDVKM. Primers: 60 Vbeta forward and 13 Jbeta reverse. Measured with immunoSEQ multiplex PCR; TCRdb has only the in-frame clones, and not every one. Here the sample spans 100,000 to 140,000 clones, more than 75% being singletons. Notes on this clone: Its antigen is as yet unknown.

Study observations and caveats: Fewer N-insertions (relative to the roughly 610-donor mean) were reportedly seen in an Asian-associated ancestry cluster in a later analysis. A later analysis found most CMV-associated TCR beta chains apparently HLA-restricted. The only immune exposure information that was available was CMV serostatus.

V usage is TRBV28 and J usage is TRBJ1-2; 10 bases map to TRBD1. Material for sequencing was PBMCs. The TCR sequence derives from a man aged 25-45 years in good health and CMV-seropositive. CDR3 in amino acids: CASSCGTGECGYTF. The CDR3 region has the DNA TGTGCCAGCAGTTGCGGGACAGGGGAATGTGGCTACACCTTC.